The 31 T cell receptor beta chains presented below share a single source sample, sequenced in a study of T cells in Graves' hyperthyroidism and ophthalmopathy. Researchers amplified the TCR beta CDR3 regions from RNA transcripts. With the HTBI primer set, the TCR CDR3 went through a first round of RT-PCR. TCRdb itself ran the multiplex PCR reads through MiXCR, one entry per CDR3 protein. This sample has about 400,000 distinct CDR3 sequences; about an eighth occur once, and the top ten carry around 27%. The sequenced material came from blood. These receptors all come from a man aged 50 to 60 with Graves' ophthalmopathy.

This clonotype occurred many times. V usage is TRBV2 and J usage is TRBJ2-1; D gene unclear. Per germline, CDR1 SNHLY and CDR2 FYNNEI. This CDR3 has 14 amino acids. The V end lost 6 bases, the J end lost 0 bases, and 9 bases lay between the germline ends. The CDR3 reads CASRLSISYNEQFF. CDR3 in DNA: TGTGCCAGCAGACTATCTATCTCCTACAATGAGCAGTTCTTC.

This clonotype was counted between two and nine times. A clone one base away is much larger, so this may be a read error. The rearrangement uses TRBV30 and TRBJ1-2; D remains unclear. Germline V gene data show CDR1 as GTSNPN and CDR2 as SVGIG (reference sequence). The length of the CDR3 is 11 residues. As DNA, the CDR3 is TGTGCCTGGCAAATCTTCTATGGCCACACCTTC. Its translation: CAWQIFYGHTF. The complete variable domain, with remaining parts taken from reference TRBV30 and TRBJ1-2, reads SQTIHQWPATLVQPVGSPLSLECTVEGTSNPNLYWYRQAAGRGLQLLFYSVGIGQISSEVPQNLSASRPQDRQFILSSKKLLLSDSGFYLCAWQIFYGHTFGSGTRLTVV.

The rearrangement links TRBV20-1 to TRBJ1-2; D not resolved. CDR3 length: 14 residues. Germline values: CDR1 DFQATT, CDR2 SNEGSKA (reference sequence). Trimming stripped 6 bases from V and 5 bases from J, with 19 bases between. The CDR3, as DNA: TGCAGTGCCGCGTTAGGACCAAGATTATATGGCTACACCTTC. It specifies CSAALGPRLYGYTF.

In this sample, this clonotype turned up many times. The chain joins TRBV11-2 to TRBJ2-5, with D perhaps matching TRBD1 (6 bases). The CDR3 has 15 residues. V lost 1 base and J 2 bases, leaving 11 bases between the germline ends. CDR1 is SGHAT, CDR2 FQNNGV, per germline. Written as DNA, the CDR3 is TGTGCCAGCAGCTTAGGGGCAGGGGCGCAAGAGACCCAGTACTTC. This gives the protein CASSLGAGAQETQYF.

This clonotype occurred a few times. The V call is TRBV10-1, the J call TRBJ2-7, with D perhaps TRBD1 (5 bases). Between the trimmed V and J ends, which lost 2 bases and 2 bases, there was a span of 10 bases. Germline lookup yields CDR1 WNHNN and CDR2 SYGVQD (reference sequence). The CDR3 loop spans 14 amino acids. In DNA form, the CDR3 reads TGCGCCAGCAGTGAGGGTCCAGGGCCCTACGAGCAGTACTTC. Translated, it gives CASSEGPGPYEQYF.

This clonotype has at least ten counts. The chain couples TRBV5-1 to TRBJ2-2; no clear D. Germline V gene data show CDR1 as SGHRS and CDR2 as YFSETQ. This CDR3 has 12 amino acids. The V end lost 7 bases, the J end lost 1 base, and 5 bases lay between the germline ends. CDR3 protein: CASGRNTGELFF. The DNA of the CDR3 is TGCGCCAGCGGGCGGAACACCGGGGAGCTGTTTTTT.

This rearrangement joins TRBV4-1 to TRBJ2-3; 10 nucleotides line up with TRBD1. CDR1 is MGHRA, CDR2 YSYEKL, per germline. V lost 1 base to trimming and J lost 1 base; unmatched junction nucleotides: 8. The length of the CDR3 is 18 residues. CDR3 nucleotides: TGCGCCAGCAGCCAAGCCTCTCCCGGGACAGGGGGCACAGATACGCAGTATTTT. Translated: CASSQASPGTGGTDTQYF.

This clonotype was seen at least ten times. The genes are TRBV7-2 and TRBJ1-4; 8 bases line up with TRBD1. The CDR3 spans 15 residues. Per germline, CDR1 SGHTA and CDR2 FQGNSA. V lost 5 bases and J lost 12; bases outside the gene matches: 14. CDR3 coding DNA: TGTGCCAGCAGCCCCGTTGGGTGGCAGGGGGCACAACTGTTTTTT. Translating gives CASSPVGWQGAQLFF.

This clonotype showed up many times. The chain couples TRBV3-1 to TRBJ2-3; D gene uncertain. Trimming cost V 4 bases and J 1 base, with 6 bases left between them. The CDR3 runs to 13 residues. Germline CDR1 and CDR2: LGHDT and YNNKEL (reference sequence). CDR3 nucleotide sequence: TGTGCCAGCAGCCCCGCCGGCACAGATACGCAGTATTTT. Protein: CASSPAGTDTQYF.

This clonotype was found a few times. This may be a read error, as it is one base from a much larger clone. This rearrangement joins TRBV7-3 to TRBJ2-1; 12 bases agree with TRBD2. The germline gives CDR1 SGHTA, CDR2 FQGTGA. This CDR3 has 18 residues. V lost 4 bases to trimming and J lost 1 base; unmatched junction nucleotides: 8. CDR3 coding DNA: TGTGCCAGCAGCTCGCTAGCGGGAGGGGAGGAGTCCTACAATGAGCAGTTCTTC. Protein: CASSSLAGGEESYNEQFF. The variable domain in full, with the rest retrieved from reference TRBV7-3 and TRBJ2-1, is GAGVSQTPSNKVTEKGKYVELRCDPISGHTALYWYRQSLGQGPEFLIYFQGTGAADDSGLPNDRFFAVRPEGSVSTLKIQRTERGDSAVYLCASSSLAGGEESYNEQFFGPGTRLTVL.

The table lists this clonotype with many counts. DNA for the CDR3: TGCAGTGCTAGTTTTAATGAGCAGTTCTTC. It specifies CSASFNEQFF. The chain recombines TRBV20-1 with TRBJ2-1, with D unclear. This CDR3 has 10 residues. Germline V lookup: CDR1 DFQATT, CDR2 SNEGSKA (reference sequence). The V and J ends lost 3 bases and 7 bases respectively, with 4 bases between them.

This clonotype came up a few times. The chain couples TRBV20-1 to TRBJ2-5; D not resolved. The CDR3 runs 13 residues. CDR1 DFQATT and CDR2 SNEGSKA come from the germline V gene (reference sequence). Trimming removed 5 bases from V and 1 base from J, with 11 bases in between. The CDR3 nucleotides read TGCAGTGCTGCCGCCAGCGTCCAAGAGACCCAGTACTTC. It translates to CSAAASVQETQYF.

At least ten counts were recorded for this clonotype. The CDR3 nucleotides are TGTGCCAGCAGCTTAAGACGGAGCGGGAGCCCCTACGAGCAGTACTTC. Translating gives CASSLRRSGSPYEQYF. This chain joins TRBV7-4 and TRBJ2-7; 8 nucleotides match TRBD2. Trimming at V came to 2 bases and at J to 2 bases, leaving 8 bases not matched to a gene. Germline V gene sequence: CDR1 SGHVT, CDR2 SQSDAQ. CDR3 length equals 16 residues.

The rearrangement joins TRBV11-2 to TRBJ2-3; 7 bases map to TRBD2. The V segment lost 6 bases and the J segment 4 bases; nucleotides outside the gene matches: 13. Germline CDR1 and CDR2: SGHAT and FQNNGV. The CDR3 loop spans 16 amino acids. Here the CDR3 reads CASSTGLTGVSDTQYF. DNA for the CDR3: TGTGCCAGCAGTACGGGACTAACGGGAGTGTCAGATACGCAGTATTTT.

This clonotype was seen only a few times. This rearrangement joins TRBV6-1 to TRBJ2-2; D may be TRBD1 (5 bases). The CDR3 is 13 amino acids. V lost 4 bases and J 4 bases, leaving 7 bases between the germline ends. Germline V gene lookup returns CDR1 MNHNS and CDR2 SASEGT. The CDR3 DNA reads as TGTGCCAGCAGTGGGCAGGGCACCGGGGAGCTGTTTTTT. It is translated as CASSGQGTGELFF.

Concerning this clonotype itself: An end of the junction does not agree with germline; a read error may underlie this. The V and J genes are TRBV12-3 or TRBV12-4 and TRBJ2-7; 7 bases line up with TRBD2. The CDR3 has 14 amino acids. CDR3 residues: CASRLAGASYEQYF. CDR3 DNA sequence: TGTGCCAGCAGGTTAGCGGGCGCCTCCTACGAGCAGTACTTC.

This clonotype was picked up many times. The rearrangement joins TRBV4-1 to TRBJ2-1; the D gene could be TRBD1 or TRBD2 (5 bases each). CDR3 length: 14 residues. Trimming removed 1 base at V and 5 bases at J, with 9 bases between. Germline values: CDR1 MGHRA, CDR2 YSYEKL. Here the CDR3 reads CASSQGGTDNEQFF. The CDR3 nucleotides read TGCGCCAGCAGCCAAGGTGGGACCGACAATGAGCAGTTCTTC.

This clonotype occurred a few times. This may be a read error, as it is one base from a much larger clone. This rearrangement joins TRBV3-1 to TRBJ2-1; D is undetermined. V was shortened by 7 bases and J by 9 bases, with 10 bases between the two germline ends. The CDR3 sequence is 11 residues long. Per germline, CDR1 LGHDT and CDR2 YNNKEL (reference sequence). The CDR3 reads CASNSHFEQFF. The CDR3 DNA reads TGTGCCAGCAACTCCCACTTTGAGCAGTTCTTC.

This clonotype was counted a few times. V is TRBV7-3 and J is TRBJ2-1, with D tentatively TRBD2 (5 bases). The V end lost 1 base, the J end lost 9 bases, and 7 bases lay between the germline ends. Germline V lookup: CDR1 SGHTA, CDR2 FQGTGA. This CDR3 has 12 amino acids. The CDR3 region has the DNA TGTGCCAGCAGCTTAAGGGCGGGTGAGCAGTTCTTC. It codes for CASSLRAGEQFF.

This clonotype has a count of ten or more. A read error may produce the germline difference seen at one junction end. The V call is TRBV5-1, the J call TRBJ2-7; 11 nucleotides align to TRBD1. The CDR3 has 14 residues. The germline V gene has CDR1 SGHRS and CDR2 YFSETQ. DNA for the CDR3: TGTGCCAGCAGCTTGGGACAGGGGGCCTACGAGCAGTACTTC. Residues: CASSLGQGAYEQYF.

This clonotype was observed at least ten times. The chain has TRBV11-1 and TRBJ2-5; TRBD2 might be the D (5 bases). The CDR3 is 14 residues long. In germline, CDR1 is SGHAT, CDR2 FQDESV (reference sequence). The germline V and J ends were trimmed by 0 bases and 4 bases, with 9 bases remaining between them. CDR3 in amino acids: CASSLAWTGETQYF. In DNA, the CDR3 is TGTGCCAGCAGCTTAGCGTGGACTGGAGAGACCCAGTACTTC.

V is TRBV27 and J is TRBJ2-3; 9 bases map to TRBD2. The length of the CDR3 is 19 residues. V shed 1 base and J 8 bases; nucleotides not matched to a gene: 19. The germline gives CDR1 MNHEY, CDR2 SMNVEV (reference sequence). The DNA for the CDR3 is TGTGCCAGCAGTTTATTGGTCGTTGGCGGGAGGGCCAAGAGGGGTACGCAGTATTTT. It codes for CASSLLVVGGRAKRGTQYF.

This clonotype was detected only a few times. The V call is TRBV7-2, the J call TRBJ2-7, with unresolved D. With 0 bases removed from V and 4 bases from J, the gap between germline ends came to 13 bases. The germline V gene encodes CDR1 SGHTA and CDR2 FQGNSA. The CDR3 contains 15 residues. The CDR3 sequence is CASSLAASWNYEQYF. In DNA, the CDR3 is TGTGCCAGCAGCTTAGCGGCTAGTTGGAATTACGAGCAGTACTTC.

This clonotype was counted ten times or more. This chain links TRBV7-9 with TRBJ2-3; D possibly corresponds to TRBD2 (5 bases). V lost 7 bases and J lost 5, with 16 bases in between. Germline loops: CDR1 SEHNR, CDR2 FQNEAQ (reference sequence). The CDR3 spans 14 residues. The CDR3, as DNA: TGTGCCAGCACCGCCGGGGATAGAGTAGATACGCAGTATTTT. Protein: CASTAGDRVDTQYF.

This clonotype was seen repeatedly, ten times or more. The rearrangement uses TRBV5-1 and TRBJ2-2, with no clear D. CDR3 length: 14 amino acids. Trimming pared 3 bases from V and 0 bases from J, leaving 6 bases between. Germline CDR1 is SGHRS and CDR2 is YFSETQ. In DNA, the CDR3 is TGCGCCAGCAGCTCCTCAGCGAACACCGGGGAGCTGTTTTTT. It translates to CASSSSANTGELFF.

This clonotype was seen ten or more times. V usage is TRBV3-1 and J usage is TRBJ2-7; D may be TRBD1 (6 bases). Germline V gene data show CDR1 as LGHDT and CDR2 as YNNKEL (reference sequence). The CDR3 runs to 12 residues. V lost 10 bases and J lost 5, with 15 bases in between. CDR3: CATSGATHEQYF. The CDR3 bases are TGTGCCACCTCAGGGGCCACACACGAGCAGTACTTC.

In this sample, this clonotype turned up many times. The chain is built from TRBV20-1 and TRBJ2-3; 8 bases agree with TRBD2. V was clipped by 4 bases and J by 6 bases; unmatched bases: 12. CDR1 is DFQATT, CDR2 SNEGSKA, per germline (reference sequence). CDR3 length: 15 amino acids. Here the CDR3 reads CSAMDPRTSSDTQYF. The CDR3 DNA is TGCAGTGCTATGGACCCACGGACTAGCTCCGATACGCAGTATTTT.

The chain couples TRBV5-1 to TRBJ2-5; the match to TRBD2 covers 14 bases. Per germline, CDR1 SGHRS and CDR2 YFSETQ. The CDR3 extends over 15 amino acids. After removal of 4 bases from V and 8 bases from J, the junction contained 7 bases not matched to a gene. CDR3 in amino acids: CASSKGTSGGETQYF. Written as DNA, the CDR3 is TGCGCCAGCAGCAAGGGGACTAGCGGGGGAGAAACCCAGTACTTC.

Only a few counts were recorded for this clonotype. The rearrangement links TRBV9 to TRBJ2-6; 11 positions agree with TRBD2. The CDR3 loop spans 18 amino acids. The V gene's germline CDR1 is SGDLS and CDR2 YYNGEE. Trimming cost V 1 base and J 3 bases; bases outside gene matches: 6. The CDR3 DNA sequence: TGTGCCAGCAGCGTAAGCGGTAGCGGGAGGGGTGGGGCCAACGTCCTGACTTTC. Protein sequence: CASSVSGSGRGGANVLTF.

This clonotype has at least ten counts. The V and J genes are TRBV5-1 and TRBJ2-1; TRBD2 is a possible D gene (5 bases). Trimming removed 0 bases from V and 9 bases from J, with 22 bases in between. The CDR3 loop spans 17 amino acids. Germline V gene sequence: CDR1 SGHRS, CDR2 YFSETQ. The CDR3 here is CASSLGAALTAKSEQFF. The CDR3 DNA sequence: TGCGCCAGCAGCTTGGGAGCGGCTCTGACGGCTAAGAGTGAGCAGTTCTTC.

This clonotype was recorded at least ten times. The genes are TRBV27 and TRBJ2-1, with 7 bases that match TRBD2. Germline-derived CDR1 and CDR2 are MNHEY and SMNVEV (reference sequence). Trimming took 0 bases from V and 7 from J; bases not matched to a gene: 9. The CDR3 has 16 residues. In nucleotides, the CDR3 is TGTGCCAGCAGTTTATCCTCAGCGGGGCCCATGAATGAGCAGTTCTTC. Encoded protein: CASSLSSAGPMNEQFF.